Described below is a single T cell receptor (beta chain) sequence and its context. As yet, its antigen is unknown. Libraries were prepared by immunoSEQ multiplex PCR; TCRdb keeps only in-frame clonotypes and omits some of them. The sample lists about 20,000 clones, about three quarters occurring once. CD4+ T cells from unexposed donors were obtained before the COVID-19 pandemic (2011-2018). Isolation of CD4+ T cells took place after approximately eleven days in culture. V was pared by 2 bases and J by 2 bases, with 8 bases of the junction left unmatched. The germline V gene encodes CDR1 SGHRS and CDR2 YFSETQ. The CDR3 contains 16 residues. This record belongs to a study of CD4 T cells in relation to SARS-CoV-2 and coronaviruses.

The TCR originated in a human donor in good health. The sample taken for sequencing was CD4+ T cells from PBMCs, cultured in vitro. V usage is TRBV5-1 and J usage is TRBJ2-3; 7 positions agree with TRBD2. CDR3 sequence (DNA): TGCGCCAGCAGCTTCGGTAGGGGAGGGGCCACAGATACGCAGTATTTT. Residues: CASSFGRGGATDTQYF.